These T cell receptor beta chains were read from a single sample in a study of liver allograft versus peripheral blood T cells. TCRdb used MiXCR to reprocess the reads, holding one entry per CDR3 protein. The table records about 8,600 distinct CDR3 sequences, 15% to 20% of them present only once. The origin of the receptors is a human patient who had a liver transplant. A share of the T cells may be of graft donor origin. The CDR3 runs from the conserved cysteine through the conserved F or W. The D gene is left open where the match is weak. Rows may omit the clone size; those that give it use once, few, many or a size class.

j_call v_call d_call clone_size cdr3_nt cdr3_aa
TRBJ1-2 TRBV2 NA NA TGTGCCAGGACAGCTGTTGTTTCTAACTATGGCTACACCTTC CARTAVVSNYGYTF
TRBJ1-1 TRBV20-1 NA few TGCAGTGCTCCTTCCCCCCCGCCGACAGCTGAAGCTTTCTTT CSAPSPPPTAEAFF
TRBJ1-2 TRBV7-9 NA NA TGTGCCAGCAGCTTGTACAGTGGCTATGGCTACACCTTC CASSLYSGYGYTF
TRBJ2-4 TRBV19 TRBD1 NA TGTGCCAGTAGTATGAGGGGCTCCGGGACAGGGACCAAAAACATTCAGTACTTC CASSMRGSGTGTKNIQYF
TRBJ1-5 TRBV19 NA medium-sized TGTGCCAGTGTAACAGGAGACAATCAGCCCCAGCATTTT CASVTGDNQPQHF
TRBJ1-2 TRBV7-9 TRBD1 once TGTGCCAGCAGCTTCGGGACAGGGGGCGTCTATGGCTACACCTTC CASSFGTGGVYGYTF
TRBJ1-2 TRBV19 NA many TGTGCCAGTGAGGGCGGAAACTATGGCTACACCTTC CASEGGNYGYTF
TRBJ1-2 TRBV20-1 TRBD1 medium-sized TGCAGCGCCCTAGGGGGCGGCTATGGCTACACCTTC CSALGGGYGYTF
TRBJ2-5 TRBV5-4 NA few TGTGCCAGCAGTCGAGGGGGTCTTAGGGAGACCCAGTACTTC CASSRGGLRETQYF
TRBJ1-1 TRBV29-1 NA medium-sized TGCAGCGCCCAGAGGGGGTCCAGCACTGAAGCTTTCTTT CSAQRGSSTEAFF
TRBJ1-1 TRBV18 TRBD1 medium-sized TGTGCCAGCTCACCATCAACCGGGACAGGTTATGGTACGGCTTTCTTT CASSPSTGTGYGTAFF
TRBJ1-1 TRBV6-2/TRBV6-3 NA medium-sized TGTGCCAGCTACATCCGAATACGATCGGACGCCATGAACACTGAAGCTTTCTTT CASYIRIRSDAMNTEAFF
TRBJ1-6 TRBV6-6 TRBD1 medium-sized TGTGCCACCGTTCATGACAGGGTTGGAACACCCCTCCACTTT CATVHDRVGTPLHF
TRBJ1-6 TRBV2 NA few TGTGCCAGCAGTGGAGGCAGCGTTAATTCACCCCTCCACTTT CASSGGSVNSPLHF